The source of this TCR beta chain is a study of T-cell reconstitution after alpha-beta-depleted transplantation in children. In its sample, this clonotype was seen many times. Its antigen remains unknown. General observations from the study: Newly generated T cells supplied most T-cell counts and diversity one year post-transplant.

Unique molecular identifiers were incorporated when the TCRbeta library was constructed. Via MiXCR, TCRdb re-called the PCR reads, giving one row per CDR3 protein. The data hold 200,000 to 250,000 distinct CDR3 sequences, with roughly 8.2% observed a single time. The germline V and J ends were trimmed by 4 bases and 1 base, with 26 bases remaining between them. This CDR3 has 19 amino acids. Per the germline V gene, CDR1 is SGHRS and CDR2 is YFSETQ. The origin of this receptor is a male patient aged 10 to 17 who had a stem cell transplant for acute lymphoblastic leukemia, so the T cells may come from the graft donor. The chain links TRBV5-1 to TRBJ2-5, with unresolved D. Sequencing was performed on PBMCs, mostly from graft donor cells, taken 180 days after TCRalphabeta/CD19-depleted stem cell transplant. In nucleotides, the CDR3 is TGCGCCAGCAGCCCTGATGGTACAGCGTGGCCACCTTTCCAAGAGACCCAGTACTTC. It yields the protein CASSPDGTAWPPFQETQYF.